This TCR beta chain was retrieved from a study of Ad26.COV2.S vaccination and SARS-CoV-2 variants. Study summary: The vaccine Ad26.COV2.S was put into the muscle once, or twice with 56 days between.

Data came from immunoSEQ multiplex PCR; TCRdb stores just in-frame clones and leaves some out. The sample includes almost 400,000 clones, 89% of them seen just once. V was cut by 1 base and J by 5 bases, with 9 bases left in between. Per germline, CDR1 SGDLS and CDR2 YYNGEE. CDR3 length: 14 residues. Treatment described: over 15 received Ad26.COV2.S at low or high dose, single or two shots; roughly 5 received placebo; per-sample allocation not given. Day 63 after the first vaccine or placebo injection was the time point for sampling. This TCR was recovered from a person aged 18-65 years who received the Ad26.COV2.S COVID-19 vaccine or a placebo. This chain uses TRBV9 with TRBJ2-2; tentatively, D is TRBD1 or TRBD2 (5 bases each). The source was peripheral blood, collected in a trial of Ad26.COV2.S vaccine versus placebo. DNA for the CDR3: TGTGCCAGCAGCGTACGTGGGGGAACCGGGGAGCTGTTTTTT. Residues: CASSVRGGTGELFF.